This TCR beta chain is from a study of T-cell reconstitution after alpha-beta-depleted transplantation in children. The TCRbeta library was prepared with unique molecular identifiers. One entry per CDR3 protein, called by TCRdb with MiXCR from the PCR reads. The table includes about 640,000 distinct CDR3 sequences, roughly 17% detected once. This clonotype has at least ten counts. Germline V CDR1 and CDR2: MNHEY, SMNVEV (reference sequence). V was cut by 6 bases and J by 3 bases, with 9 bases left in between. This CDR3 region has 13 residues. The chain links TRBV27 to TRBJ1-5; D is undetermined. Sequenced here: PBMCs from the stem cell graft donor, sampled from the stem cell graft. This sequence was found in a human donor who donated a stem cell graft to a child with acute myeloid leukemia. CDR3: CASRSGLNQPQHF. CDR3 DNA: TGTGCCAGCAGATCCGGCCTCAATCAGCCCCAGCATTTT.